These 24 T cell receptor beta chains were sequenced from one sample in a study of blood T cell repertoires in COVID-19. The protocol was immunoSEQ multiplex PCR, while the TCRdb copy is restricted to in-frame clones and leaves out a portion. Here the sample spans 150,000 to 200,000 clones, roughly 76% being singletons. The specimen was peripheral blood. These receptors all come from a middle-aged woman with COVID-19, enrolled during active disease.

On this clone: It is unclear where the CDR3 begins or ends on the DNA, so no DNA is shown, and the CDR3 is as TCRdb lists it. This sequence joins TRBV5-1 and TRBJ2-7; TRBD1, as called in the table, went unchecked against the DNA. Germline CDR1 and CDR2: SGHRS and YFSETQ. The CDR3 totals 18 residues, both ends included. CDR3 protein: CASSLAKNSGQGALEQYF.

The chain links TRBV6-5 to TRBJ1-5; D is ambiguous. Per germline, CDR1 MNHEY and CDR2 SVGAGI. V was trimmed by 5 bases and J by 4 bases, leaving 15 bases between them. The CDR3 loop spans 15 amino acids. CDR3 sequence reads: CASSPKGDGNQPQHF. The CDR3 nucleotides are TGTGCCAGCAGTCCAAAGGGAGACGGTAATCAGCCCCAGCATTTT.

The chain couples TRBV6-5 to TRBJ2-1; possible D gene TRBD2, 5 bases. The CDR3 runs 13 residues. Germline assignment: CDR1 MNHEY and CDR2 SVGAGI. V lost 8 bases and J lost 9, with 17 bases in between. CDR3 region: CASGILLAGEQFF. DNA for the CDR3: TGTGCCAGCGGAATTCTACTTGCGGGTGAGCAGTTCTTC.

The chain uses TRBV28 and TRBJ2-1; 7 positions match TRBD1. Germline lookup yields CDR1 MDHEN and CDR2 SYDVKM. The V gene end was trimmed by 10 bases and the J gene end by 10 bases; junction bases not matched to a gene: 10. This CDR3 contains 12 residues. This CDR3 reads CATTGDGIEQFF. DNA of the CDR3: TGTGCCACAACAGGGGATGGTATCGAGCAGTTCTTC.

V usage is TRBV21-1 and J usage is TRBJ2-1; TRBD2 is the table's D call and was not checked against the DNA. TRBV21-1 is an annotated pseudogene. The CDR3 spans 19 residues. The CDR3 region has the DNA TGTGCCAGCAGCAAAGATCGAGCGGGAGGGCCCATCCCCGACGATGAGCAGTTCTTC. The encoded protein is CASSKDRAGGPIPDDEQFF.

The V and J genes are TRBV24-1 and TRBJ2-5, with TRBD1 matching over 8 bases. The V gene's germline CDR1 is KGHDR and CDR2 SFDVKD. Germline trimming cut 3 bases from V and 1 base from J; bases unmatched to any gene: 3. The length of the CDR3 is 15 residues. This CDR3 reads CATSDDTGGQETQYF. CDR3 bases: TGTGCCACCAGTGATGACACAGGGGGCCAAGAGACCCAGTACTTC.

The genes are TRBV3-1 (or the pseudogene TRBV3-2) and TRBJ1-2, with TRBD1 matching over 7 bases. Germline lookup yields CDR1 LGHDT and CDR2 YNNKEL (reference sequence). The CDR3 spans 16 residues. V lost 2 bases and J lost 1; bases outside the gene matches: 7. This chain's CDR3 is CASSQYGQDNNYGYTF. CDR3 nucleotides: TGTGCCAGCAGCCAATATGGACAGGACAATAACTATGGCTACACCTTC.

The V call is TRBV5-1, the J call TRBJ2-2, with 9 bases fitting TRBD2. Germline V CDR1 and CDR2: SGHRS, YFSETQ. The CDR3 consists of 15 residues. J was trimmed by 6 bases and V by 3 bases; bases with no gene match: 6. CDR3 coding DNA: TGCGCCAGCAGCTCGGTAGCGGGAGCTGCCGGGGAGCTGTTTTTT. It encodes CASSSVAGAAGELFF.

The V and J genes are TRBV29-1 and TRBJ1-1; 8 bases match TRBD1. The CDR3 covers 13 residues. The V gene end was trimmed by 6 bases and the J gene end by 0 bases; junction bases not matched to a gene: 3. CDR1 is SQVTM and CDR2 is ANQGSEA in the germline V gene. CDR3 in DNA: TGCAGCGTAAGGACAGGGTTGAACACTGAAGCTTTCTTT. This encodes CSVRTGLNTEAFF.

The rearrangement links TRBV5-4 to TRBJ2-3; 12 bases match TRBD2. The CDR3 covers 16 residues. After removal of 3 bases from V and 1 base from J, the junction contained 3 bases not matched to a gene. Germline V gives CDR1 SGHNT, CDR2 YYREEE (reference sequence). CDR3: CASSWTSGKGTDTQYF. Here the CDR3 DNA reads TGTGCCAGCAGCTGGACTAGCGGGAAAGGCACAGATACGCAGTATTTT.

The V gene is TRBV7-3, the J gene TRBJ2-2, with 8 bases matching TRBD2. In germline, CDR1 is SGHTA, CDR2 FQGTGA. The junction had 7 bases not matched to a gene; V was cut back by 0 bases and J by 4 bases. This CDR3 region has 17 residues. The CDR3 protein is CASSLTPGLAGTGELFF. Here the CDR3 DNA reads TGTGCCAGCAGCTTAACCCCTGGTCTAGCGGGCACCGGGGAGCTGTTTTTT.

This sequence joins TRBV12-3 or TRBV12-4 and TRBJ1-2, with D uncertain. V was trimmed by 6 bases and J by 4 bases, leaving 12 bases between them. CDR3 length: 13 amino acids. The DNA for the CDR3 is TGTGCCAGCAGAGATACGAGCATCTATGGCTACACCTTC. Encoded protein: CASRDTSIYGYTF.

This chain connects TRBV6-5 to TRBJ1-5, with D hard to call. The germline CDR1 and CDR2 sequences are MNHEY and SVGAGI. The CDR3 is 14 residues long. V shed 7 bases and J shed 0 bases, with 10 bases lying between them. The CDR3 DNA reads TGTGCCAGCACCCCTCCCGGTAGCAATCAGCCCCAGCATTTT. The encoded protein is CASTPPGSNQPQHF.

This clone was observed once. Other DNA sequences from this sample encode an identical CDR3 as well. J is TRBJ1-2 and V is TRBV6-6; D is uncertain. The CDR3 loop spans 13 amino acids. Germline CDR1 and CDR2: MNHNY and SVGAGI (reference sequence). V was clipped by 5 bases and J by 2 bases, with 9 bases between them. The CDR3, as DNA: TGTGCCAGCAGTCTAACAGAGAACTATGGCTACACCTTC. Its protein product is CASSLTENYGYTF.

This sequence joins TRBV18 and TRBJ2-2; 8 bases agree with TRBD2. This CDR3 has 13 amino acids. Germline loops: CDR1 KGHSH, CDR2 LQKENI. Unmatched junction bases numbered 0, after V lost 3 bases and J lost 6 bases. CDR3 residues: CASSPREAGELFF. CDR3 DNA sequence: TGTGCCAGCTCACCGCGGGAGGCCGGGGAGCTGTTTTTT.

CDR3 nucleotide sequence: TGTGCCAGCAGTCTGCTAGCGGGATACACAGATACGCAGTATTTT. Its protein product is CASSLLAGYTDTQYF. The genes are TRBV6-5 and TRBJ2-3, with 9 bases matching TRBD2. V dropped 5 bases and J dropped 2; count of bases not matched to a gene: 5. The CDR3 is 15 amino acids. Germline V CDR1 and CDR2: MNHEY, SVGAGI.

The chain joins TRBV4-1 to TRBJ2-3, with D perhaps TRBD2 (6 bases). This CDR3 is 16 amino acids long. Trimming stripped 0 bases from V and 4 bases from J, with 14 bases between. Germline CDR1 and CDR2: MGHRA and YSYEKL. CDR3 protein: CASSQEGMAGPDTQYF. DNA for the CDR3: TGCGCCAGCAGCCAAGAAGGGATGGCGGGACCAGATACGCAGTATTTT.

In its sample, this clone was seen a few times. The rearrangement joins TRBV28 to TRBJ2-7, with 8 bases identical to TRBD2. Per germline, CDR1 MDHEN and CDR2 SYDVKM. Trimming at V came to 7 bases and at J to 3 bases, leaving 11 bases not matched to a gene. This CDR3 has 15 residues. As DNA, the CDR3 is TGTGCCAGCAAGGAGGGAGCGGGAGTTTTCTACGAGCAGTACTTC. This gives the protein CASKEGAGVFYEQYF. The whole variable domain, filled in from reference TRBV28 and TRBJ2-7, reads DVKVTQSSRYLVKRTGEKVFLECVQDMDHENMFWYRQDPGLGLRLIYFSYDVKMKEKGDIPEGYSVSREKKERFSLILESASTNQTSMYLCASKEGAGVFYEQYFGPGTRLTVT.

This chain connects TRBV15 to TRBJ1-1; 10 nucleotides line up with TRBD1. This CDR3 contains 15 residues. The V segment lost 2 bases and the J segment 6 bases; nucleotides outside the gene matches: 6. Per the germline V gene, CDR1 is LNHNV and CDR2 is YYDKDF (reference sequence). CDR3 sequence: CATSRRGQGLAEAFF. CDR3 nucleotides: TGTGCCACCAGCAGACGGGGACAGGGGCTGGCTGAAGCTTTCTTT.

The V call is TRBV27, the J call TRBJ2-5, with D possibly being TRBD2 (5 bases). CDR1 and CDR2 from the germline V gene are MNHEY and SMNVEV (reference sequence). The CDR3 covers 14 residues. Deletions cut 3 bases from V and 7 bases from J, with 15 bases between. In DNA, the CDR3 is TGTGCCAGCAGTTTCTCCGGGGTCTGGGGGACCCAGTACTTC. Translating gives CASSFSGVWGTQYF.

The chain is built from TRBV15 and TRBJ1-2; a possible D gene is TRBD1 (5 bases). Trimming cost V 3 bases and J 5 bases, with 10 bases left between them. Looked up from germline, CDR1 is LNHNV and CDR2 is YYDKDF (reference sequence). The CDR3 consists of 13 residues. The CDR3 region has the DNA TGTGCCACCAGCAGGGGTCAGGGATATGGCTACACCTTC. Its protein product is CATSRGQGYGYTF. Looking up the rest from reference TRBV15 and TRBJ1-2 gives the full variable domain: DAMVIQNPRYQVTQFGKPVTLSCSQTLNHNVMYWYQQKSSQAPKLLFHYYDKDFNNEADTPDNFQSRRPNTSFCFLDIRSPGLGDTAMYLCATSRGQGYGYTFGSGTRLTVV.

The CDR3 sequence is CARSPSGRAKYEQYF. CDR3 in DNA: TGTGCCAGAAGCCCTAGCGGGAGGGCCAAATACGAGCAGTACTTC. The chain carries TRBV5-3 and TRBJ2-7; 12 nucleotides align to TRBD2. TRBV5-3 is treated as an ORF (open reading frame) with a function not yet certain. With 4 bases clipped from V and 4 bases from J, the junction kept 6 bases outside the gene matches. This CDR3 region has 15 residues.

This clone was seen only a few times. J is TRBJ1-1 and V is TRBV12-5; D not certain. Per germline, CDR1 LGHNT and CDR2 FRNRAP. The V end was cut by 1 base, the J end by 2 bases, with 5 bases between. The length of the CDR3 is 13 residues. The CDR3 DNA follows: TGTGCTAGTGGTTTGGACAGTAACACTGAAGCTTTCTTT. Translating gives CASGLDSNTEAFF.

This clone occurred a few times. Germline is not matched at one junction end, which may reflect a read error. This sequence joins TRBV3-1 (or the pseudogene TRBV3-2) and TRBJ2-7; 8 bases match TRBD2. The CDR3 extends over 13 amino acids. CDR1 LGHDT and CDR2 YNNKEL come from the germline V gene (reference sequence). The CDR3 DNA is TGTGCCAGCAGCCAAGATCGGGGGGGGAACAGGGCCTTC. This encodes CASSQDRGGNRAF.